Here is one T cell receptor (beta chain) with its context. The CDR3 totals 17 residues. Per germline, CDR1 LNHDA and CDR2 SQIVND (reference sequence). V lost 5 bases, J lost 5 bases, and 16 bases stayed unmatched. The data stem from a study of technical replicates of blood from a handful of donors. Profiling relied on immunoSEQ multiplex PCR, and the TCRdb table lists in-frame clones only, not all of them. In the table there are approximately 18,000 clones, approximately 83% of which are singletons. The chain has TRBV19 and TRBJ2-7, with TRBD2 matching 9 bases. Specimen: PBMCs. This sequence was found in a human donor in good health. Some clones in this sample may be carry-over from other donors' samples. The CDR3 DNA sequence: TGTGCCAGTAGTCACTACGCGGGGGGGCGAGGTTACAACGAGCAGTACTTC. As protein: CASSHYAGGRGYNEQYF.